These T cell receptor beta chains were read from a single sample in a study of cytomegalovirus exposure and HLA in healthy donors. TCRdb's table, derived via immunoSEQ multiplex PCR, lists solely in-frame clones and lacks some. The sample consists of about 130,000 clones, about two thirds of them appearing once. Sequencing used PBMCs. The source of these receptors is a man aged 35-49 years in good health and CMV-seropositive. Both conserved end residues are trimmed from each CDR3. Fields, in order: V gene, J gene, CDR3 length, CDR3 protein.

V: TRBV28
J: TRBJ2-1
length: 13
CDR3: ASSLAGTSGRMQF

V: TRBV5-1
J: TRBJ2-7
length: 12
CDR3: ASSLEGQTYEQY

V: TRBV27
J: TRBJ1-5
length: 12
CDR3: AAGRGVGNQPQH

V: TRBV28
J: TRBJ2-7
length: 11
CDR3: ASLSPSSYEQY

V: TRBV28
J: TRBJ1-5
length: 12
CDR3: ASRGARGNQPQH

V: TRBV6-5
J: TRBJ2-4
length: 12
CDR3: ASSDQGQRDIQY

V: TRBV9
J: TRBJ1-1
length: 16
CDR3: ASSAGMDRANSNTEAF

V: TRBV25-1
J: TRBJ1-1
length: 14
CDR3: ASINNAGVLNTEAF

V: TRBV19
J: TRBJ2-7
length: 11
CDR3: ASSAQGSYEQY

V: TRBV13
J: TRBJ2-7
length: 16
CDR3: ASSAPGTGGAHPYEQY

V: TRBV6-5
J: TRBJ2-1
length: 13
CDR3: ASRPGHFSYNEQF

V: TRBV5-5
J: TRBJ1-4
length: 11
CDR3: ASSWITREKLF

V: TRBV6-1
J: TRBJ1-3
length: 12
CDR3: ASSEGTGRNTIY

V: TRBV21-1
J: TRBJ2-3
length: 12
CDR3: ASQEGEAADTQY

V: TRBV28
J: TRBJ1-1
length: 10
CDR3: ASSEAGTEAF

V: TRBV28
J: TRBJ2-7
length: 13
CDR3: ASSSLDRVRYEQY

V: TRBV6-4
J: TRBJ2-2
length: 12
CDR3: ASSDQGDTGELF

V: TRBV6-4
J: TRBJ2-1
length: 14
CDR3: ASSESSGSGPNEQF

V: TRBV5-1
J: TRBJ1-1
length: 12
CDR3: ASSSDREVTEAF

V: TRBV5-4
J: TRBJ1-4
length: 14
CDR3: ASSLTLTGSSEKLF

V: TRBV28
J: TRBJ2-1
length: 13
CDR3: ASRDSRAGGNEQF

V: TRBV7-2
J: TRBJ1-1
length: 13
CDR3: ASSEDRGRRVEAF

V: TRBV25-1
J: TRBJ1-4
length: 11
CDR3: ASSEGGNEKLF

V: TRBV21-1
J: TRBJ2-7
length: 13
CDR3: ASSPDRGSTYEQY